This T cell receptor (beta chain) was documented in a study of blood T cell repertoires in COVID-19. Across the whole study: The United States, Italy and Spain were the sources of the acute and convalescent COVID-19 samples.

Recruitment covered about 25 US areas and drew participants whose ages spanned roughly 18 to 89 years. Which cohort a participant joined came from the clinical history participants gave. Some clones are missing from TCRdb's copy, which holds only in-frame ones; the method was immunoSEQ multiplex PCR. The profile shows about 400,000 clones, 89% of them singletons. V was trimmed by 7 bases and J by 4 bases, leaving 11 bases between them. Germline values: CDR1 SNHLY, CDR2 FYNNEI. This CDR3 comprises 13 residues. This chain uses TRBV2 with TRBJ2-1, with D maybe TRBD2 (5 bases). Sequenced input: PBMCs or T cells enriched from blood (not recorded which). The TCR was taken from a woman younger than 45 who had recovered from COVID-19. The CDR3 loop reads CASNGLKYNEQFF. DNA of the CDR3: TGTGCCAGCAATGGACTGAAGTACAATGAGCAGTTCTTC. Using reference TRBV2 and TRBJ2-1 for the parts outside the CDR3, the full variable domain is EPEVTQTPSHQVTQMGQEVILRCVPISNHLYFYWYRQILGQKVEFLVSFYNNEISEKSEIFDDQFSVERPDGSNFTLKIRSTKLEDSAMYFCASNGLKYNEQFFGPGTRLTVL.